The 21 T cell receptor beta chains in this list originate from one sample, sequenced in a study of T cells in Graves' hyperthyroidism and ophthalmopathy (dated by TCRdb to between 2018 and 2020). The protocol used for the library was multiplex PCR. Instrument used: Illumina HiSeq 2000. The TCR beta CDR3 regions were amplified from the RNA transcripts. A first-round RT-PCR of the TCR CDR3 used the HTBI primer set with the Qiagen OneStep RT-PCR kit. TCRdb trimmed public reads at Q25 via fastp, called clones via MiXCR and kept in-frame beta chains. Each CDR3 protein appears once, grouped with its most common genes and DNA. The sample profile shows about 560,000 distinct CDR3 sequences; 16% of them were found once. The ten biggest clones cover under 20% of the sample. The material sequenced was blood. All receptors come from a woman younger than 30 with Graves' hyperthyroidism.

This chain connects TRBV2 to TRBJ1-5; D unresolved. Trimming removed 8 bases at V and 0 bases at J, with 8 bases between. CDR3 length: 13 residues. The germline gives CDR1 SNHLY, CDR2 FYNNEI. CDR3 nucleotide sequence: TGTGCCAGCGTGTCAGATAGCAATCAGCCCCAGCATTTT. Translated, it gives CASVSDSNQPQHF.

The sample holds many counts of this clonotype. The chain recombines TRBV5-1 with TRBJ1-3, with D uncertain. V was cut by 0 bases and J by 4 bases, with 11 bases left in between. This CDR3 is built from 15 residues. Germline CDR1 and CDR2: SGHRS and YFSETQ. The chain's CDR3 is CASSLAFGSGNTIYF. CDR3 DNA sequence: TGCGCCAGCAGCTTGGCCTTTGGGTCCGGAAACACCATATATTTT.

Here the CDR3 reads CSARAGQGATFYNEQFF. In DNA, the CDR3 is TGCAGTGCTAGAGCTGGACAGGGGGCGACGTTCTACAATGAGCAGTTCTTC. This chain connects TRBV20-1 to TRBJ2-1, with 11 bases identical to TRBD1. J gave up 3 bases and V 1 base, and 8 bases lay outside the gene matches. The length of the CDR3 is 17 residues. The germline V gene encodes CDR1 DFQATT and CDR2 SNEGSKA (reference sequence).

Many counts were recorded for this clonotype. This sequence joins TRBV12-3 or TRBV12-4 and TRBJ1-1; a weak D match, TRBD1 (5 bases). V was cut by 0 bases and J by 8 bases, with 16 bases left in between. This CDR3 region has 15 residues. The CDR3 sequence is CASSLARGGPSEAFF. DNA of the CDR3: TGTGCCAGCAGTTTAGCACGGGGGGGTCCCAGCGAAGCTTTCTTT.

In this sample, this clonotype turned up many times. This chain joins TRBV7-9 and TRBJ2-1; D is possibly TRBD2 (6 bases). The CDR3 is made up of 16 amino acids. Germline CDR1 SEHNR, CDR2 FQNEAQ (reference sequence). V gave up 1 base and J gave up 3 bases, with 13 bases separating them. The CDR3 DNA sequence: TGTGCCAGCAGCTTAGTACTGGGGCGGGACTACAATGAGCAGTTCTTC. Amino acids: CASSLVLGRDYNEQFF.

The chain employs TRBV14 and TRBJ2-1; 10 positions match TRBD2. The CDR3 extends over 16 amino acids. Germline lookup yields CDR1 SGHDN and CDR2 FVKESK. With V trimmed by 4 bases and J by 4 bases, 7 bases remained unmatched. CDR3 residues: CASSRGLAATYNEQFF. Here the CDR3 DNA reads TGTGCCAGCAGCCGCGGACTAGCGGCAACTTACAATGAGCAGTTCTTC.

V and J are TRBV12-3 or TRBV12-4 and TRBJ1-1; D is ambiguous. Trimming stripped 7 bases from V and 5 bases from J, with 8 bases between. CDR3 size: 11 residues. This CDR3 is CASISQTEAFF. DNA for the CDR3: TGTGCCAGCATCTCGCAAACTGAAGCTTTCTTT.

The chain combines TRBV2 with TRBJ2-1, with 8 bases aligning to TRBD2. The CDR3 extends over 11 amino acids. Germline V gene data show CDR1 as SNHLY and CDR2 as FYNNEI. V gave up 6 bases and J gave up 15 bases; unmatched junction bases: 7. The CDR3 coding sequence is TGTGCCAGCAGAGAGGGACTAGGACGGTTCTTC. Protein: CASREGLGRFF.

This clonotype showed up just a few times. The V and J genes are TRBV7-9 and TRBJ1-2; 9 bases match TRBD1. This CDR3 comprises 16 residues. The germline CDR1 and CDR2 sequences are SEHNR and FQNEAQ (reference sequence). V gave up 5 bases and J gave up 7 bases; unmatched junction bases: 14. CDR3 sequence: CASSAHTGGRTGGYTF. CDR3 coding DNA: TGTGCCAGCAGCGCACATACAGGGGGCAGGACGGGTGGCTACACCTTC.

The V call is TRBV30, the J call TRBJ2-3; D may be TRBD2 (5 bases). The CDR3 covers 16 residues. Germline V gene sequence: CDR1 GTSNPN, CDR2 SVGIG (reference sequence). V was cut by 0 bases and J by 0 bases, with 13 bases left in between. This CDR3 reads CAWSVGSVSSTDTQYF. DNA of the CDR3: TGTGCCTGGAGTGTGGGGAGCGTCTCTAGCACAGATACGCAGTATTTT.

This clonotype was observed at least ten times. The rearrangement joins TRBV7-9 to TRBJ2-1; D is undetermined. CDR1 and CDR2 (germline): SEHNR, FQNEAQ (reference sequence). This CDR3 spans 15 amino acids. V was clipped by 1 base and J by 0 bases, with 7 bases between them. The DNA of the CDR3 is TGTGCCAGCAGCTTAGATCAGAGCTCCTACAATGAGCAGTTCTTC. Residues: CASSLDQSSYNEQFF.

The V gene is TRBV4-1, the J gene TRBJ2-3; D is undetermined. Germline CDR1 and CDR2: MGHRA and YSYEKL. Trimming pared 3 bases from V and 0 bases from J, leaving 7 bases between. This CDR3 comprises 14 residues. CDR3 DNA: TGCGCCAGCAGCCACCGGGTTAGCACAGATACGCAGTATTTT. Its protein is CASSHRVSTDTQYF.

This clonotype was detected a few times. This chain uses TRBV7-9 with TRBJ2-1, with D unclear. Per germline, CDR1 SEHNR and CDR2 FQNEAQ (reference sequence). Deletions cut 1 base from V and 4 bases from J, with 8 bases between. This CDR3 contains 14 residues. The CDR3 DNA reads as TGTGCCAGCAGCTTAGGCGACTTTTACAATGAGCAGTTCTTC. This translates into CASSLGDFYNEQFF.

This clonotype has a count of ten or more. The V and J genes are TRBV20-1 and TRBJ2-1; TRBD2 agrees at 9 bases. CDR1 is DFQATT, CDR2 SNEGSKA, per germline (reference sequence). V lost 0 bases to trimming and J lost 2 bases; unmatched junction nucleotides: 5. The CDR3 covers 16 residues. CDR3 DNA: TGCAGTGCTAGAGATCAGGCTAGCGGGGCCTACAATGAGCAGTTCTTC. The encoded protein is CSARDQASGAYNEQFF.

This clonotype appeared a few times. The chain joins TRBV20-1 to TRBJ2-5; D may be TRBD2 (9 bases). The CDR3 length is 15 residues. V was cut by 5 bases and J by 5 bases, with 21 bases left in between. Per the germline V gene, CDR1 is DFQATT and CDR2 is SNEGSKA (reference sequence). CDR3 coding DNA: TGCAGTGCTGACAGGGGCCTAGCGGGGCAGGAGACCCAGTACTTC. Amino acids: CSADRGLAGQETQYF.

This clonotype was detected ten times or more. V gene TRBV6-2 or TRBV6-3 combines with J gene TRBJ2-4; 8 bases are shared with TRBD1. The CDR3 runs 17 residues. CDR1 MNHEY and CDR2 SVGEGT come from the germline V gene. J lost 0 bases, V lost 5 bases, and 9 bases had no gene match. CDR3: CASSLDLRGQAKNIQYF. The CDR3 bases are TGTGCCAGCAGTCTCGACCTCAGGGGGCAAGCCAAAAACATTCAGTACTTC.

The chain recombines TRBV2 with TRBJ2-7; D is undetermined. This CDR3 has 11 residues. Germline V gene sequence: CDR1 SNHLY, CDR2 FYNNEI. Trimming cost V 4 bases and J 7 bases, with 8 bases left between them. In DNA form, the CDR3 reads TGTGCCAGCAGTGGGATGAGAGAGCAGTACTTC. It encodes CASSGMREQYF. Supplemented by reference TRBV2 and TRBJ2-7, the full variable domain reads EPEVTQTPSHQVTQMGQEVILRCVPISNHLYFYWYRQILGQKVEFLVSFYNNEISEKSEIFDDQFSVERPDGSNFTLKIRSTKLEDSAMYFCASSGMREQYFGPGTRLTVT.

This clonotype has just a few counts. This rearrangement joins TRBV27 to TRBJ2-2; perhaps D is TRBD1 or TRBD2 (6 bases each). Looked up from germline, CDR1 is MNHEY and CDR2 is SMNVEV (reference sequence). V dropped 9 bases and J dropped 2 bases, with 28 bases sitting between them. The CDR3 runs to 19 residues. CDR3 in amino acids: CASSYWGGLGGSNTGELFF. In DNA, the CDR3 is TGTGCCAGTTCGTACTGGGGTGGATTGGGGGGCTCAAACACCGGGGAGCTGTTTTTT.

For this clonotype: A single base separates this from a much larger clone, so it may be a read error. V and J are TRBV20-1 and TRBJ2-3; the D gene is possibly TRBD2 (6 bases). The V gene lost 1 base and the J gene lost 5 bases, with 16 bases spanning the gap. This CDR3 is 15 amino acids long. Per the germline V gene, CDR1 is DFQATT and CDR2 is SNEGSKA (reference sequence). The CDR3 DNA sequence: TGCAGTGCTAGAGGCGCGGGACCGGCCCAAGATACGCAGTATTTT. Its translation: CSARGAGPAQDTQYF.

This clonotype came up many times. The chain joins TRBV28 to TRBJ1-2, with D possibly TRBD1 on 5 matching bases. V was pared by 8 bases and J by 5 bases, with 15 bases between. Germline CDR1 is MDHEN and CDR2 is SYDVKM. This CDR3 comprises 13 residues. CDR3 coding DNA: TGTGCCAGCCGCTCTTGGGACCCTTATGGCTACACCTTC. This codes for CASRSWDPYGYTF.

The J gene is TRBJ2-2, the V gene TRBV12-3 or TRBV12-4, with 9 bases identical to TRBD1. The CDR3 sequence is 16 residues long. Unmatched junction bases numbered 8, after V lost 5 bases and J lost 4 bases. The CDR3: CASSPRTGVGTGELFF. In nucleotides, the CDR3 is TGTGCCAGCAGTCCCCGGACAGGGGTAGGCACCGGGGAGCTGTTTTTT.